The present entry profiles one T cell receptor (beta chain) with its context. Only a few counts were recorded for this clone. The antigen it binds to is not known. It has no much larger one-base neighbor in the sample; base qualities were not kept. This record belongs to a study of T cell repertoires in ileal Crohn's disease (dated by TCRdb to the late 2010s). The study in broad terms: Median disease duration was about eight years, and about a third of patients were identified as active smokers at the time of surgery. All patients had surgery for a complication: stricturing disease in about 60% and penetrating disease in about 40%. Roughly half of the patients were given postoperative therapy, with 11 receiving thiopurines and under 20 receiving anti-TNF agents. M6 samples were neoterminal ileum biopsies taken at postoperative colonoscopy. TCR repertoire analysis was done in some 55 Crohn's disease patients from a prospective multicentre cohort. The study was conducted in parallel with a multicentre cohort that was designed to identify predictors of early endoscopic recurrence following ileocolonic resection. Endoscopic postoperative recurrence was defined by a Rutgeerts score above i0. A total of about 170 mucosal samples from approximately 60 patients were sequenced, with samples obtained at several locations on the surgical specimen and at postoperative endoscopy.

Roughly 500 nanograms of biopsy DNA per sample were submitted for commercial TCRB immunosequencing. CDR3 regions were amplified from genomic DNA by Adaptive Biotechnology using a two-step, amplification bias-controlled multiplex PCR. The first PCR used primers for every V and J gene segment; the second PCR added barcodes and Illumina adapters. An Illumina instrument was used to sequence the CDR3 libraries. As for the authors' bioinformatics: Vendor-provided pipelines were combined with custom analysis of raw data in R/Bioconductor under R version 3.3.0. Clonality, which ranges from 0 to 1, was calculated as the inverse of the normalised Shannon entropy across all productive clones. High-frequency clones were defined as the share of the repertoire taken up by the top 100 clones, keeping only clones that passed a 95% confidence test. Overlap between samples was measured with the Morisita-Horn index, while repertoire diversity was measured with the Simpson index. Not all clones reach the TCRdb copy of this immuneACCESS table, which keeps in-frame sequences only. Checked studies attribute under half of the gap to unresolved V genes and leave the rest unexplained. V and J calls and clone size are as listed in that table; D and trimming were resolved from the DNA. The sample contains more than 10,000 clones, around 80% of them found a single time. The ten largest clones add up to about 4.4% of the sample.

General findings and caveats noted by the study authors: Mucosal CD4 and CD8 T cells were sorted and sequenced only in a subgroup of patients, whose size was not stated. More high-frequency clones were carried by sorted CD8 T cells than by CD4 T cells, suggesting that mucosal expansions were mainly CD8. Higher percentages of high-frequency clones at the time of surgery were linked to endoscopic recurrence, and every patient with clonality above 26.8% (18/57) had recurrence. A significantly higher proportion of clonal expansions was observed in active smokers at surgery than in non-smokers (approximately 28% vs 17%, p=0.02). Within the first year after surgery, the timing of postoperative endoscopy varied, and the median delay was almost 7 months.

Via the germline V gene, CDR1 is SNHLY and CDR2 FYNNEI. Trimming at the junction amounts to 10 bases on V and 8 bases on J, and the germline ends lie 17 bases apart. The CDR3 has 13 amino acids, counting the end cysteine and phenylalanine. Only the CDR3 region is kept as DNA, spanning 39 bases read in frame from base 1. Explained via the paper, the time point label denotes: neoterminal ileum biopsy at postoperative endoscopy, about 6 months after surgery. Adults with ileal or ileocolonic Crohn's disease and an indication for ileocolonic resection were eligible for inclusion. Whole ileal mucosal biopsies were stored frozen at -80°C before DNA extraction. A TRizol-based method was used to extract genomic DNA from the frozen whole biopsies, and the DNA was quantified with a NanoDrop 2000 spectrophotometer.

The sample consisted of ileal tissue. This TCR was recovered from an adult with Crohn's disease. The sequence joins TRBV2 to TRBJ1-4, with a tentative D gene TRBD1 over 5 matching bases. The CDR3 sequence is CATTTGPKEKLFF. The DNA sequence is TGTGCCACCACTACAGGCCCCAAGGAAAAACTGTTTTTT.